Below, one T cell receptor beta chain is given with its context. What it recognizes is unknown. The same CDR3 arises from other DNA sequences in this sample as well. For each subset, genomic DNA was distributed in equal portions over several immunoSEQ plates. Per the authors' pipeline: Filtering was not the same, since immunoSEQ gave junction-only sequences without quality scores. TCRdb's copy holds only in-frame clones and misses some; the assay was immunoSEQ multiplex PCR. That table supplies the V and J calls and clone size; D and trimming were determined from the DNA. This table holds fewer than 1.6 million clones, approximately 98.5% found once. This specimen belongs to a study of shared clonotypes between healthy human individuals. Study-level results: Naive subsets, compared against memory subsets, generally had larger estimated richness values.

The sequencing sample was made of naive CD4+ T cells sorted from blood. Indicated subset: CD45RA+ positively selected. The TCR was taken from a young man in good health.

CDR3 protein: CASSVEGNYGYTF. The CDR3 DNA reads as TGTGCCAGCAGCGTAGAGGGTAACTATGGCTACACCTTC. This sequence joins TRBV9 and TRBJ1-2; D is unresolved. The CDR3 contains 13 residues. V was clipped by 0 bases and J by 1 base, with 4 bases between them. The germline CDR1 and CDR2 sequences are SGDLS and YYNGEE.